This entry lists 7 T cell receptor beta chains sequenced from one sample in a study of T cells in Graves' hyperthyroidism and ophthalmopathy. Template material for amplifying TCR beta CDR3 regions consisted of RNA transcripts. HTBI primers drove first-round RT-PCR of the TCR CDR3. TCRdb reanalysed the multiplex PCR reads using MiXCR and keeps one entry per CDR3 protein. The sample gives fewer than 450,000 distinct CDR3 sequences, approximately 17% of which show up once; about a third is in the top ten. Sequencing was performed on blood. These receptors all come from a woman under 40 with Graves' hyperthyroidism that later progressed to Graves' ophthalmopathy.

To note about this clonotype: This may be a read error: a much more frequent sequence differs by one nucleotide. The gene calls are TRBV18 and TRBJ2-2, with 9 bases identical to TRBD2. Germline lookup yields CDR1 KGHSH and CDR2 LQKENI. The CDR3 is 16 amino acids. The chain's CDR3 is CASSPAGGPDTGDLFF. DNA of the CDR3: TGTGCCAGCTCACCCGCGGGAGGGCCCGACACCGGGGATCTGTTTTTT. The full variable domain, with the rest looked up from reference TRBV18 and TRBJ2-2, is NAGVMQNPRHLVRRRGQEARLRCSPMKGHSHVYWYRQLPEEGLKFMVYLQKENIIDESGMPKERFSAEFPKEGPSILRIQQVVRGDSAAYFCASSPAGGPDTGDLFFGEGSRLTVL.

At least ten counts were recorded for this clonotype. The J gene is TRBJ2-5, the V gene TRBV5-1; TRBD2 aligns across 8 bases. J was trimmed by 0 bases and V by 5 bases; bases with no gene match: 21. The CDR3 is 20 amino acids. Germline CDR1 and CDR2: SGHRS and YFSETQ. CDR3 sequence: CASSVVTLRTSRAYQETQYF. The CDR3 DNA is TGCGCCAGCAGTGTTGTGACCTTGAGGACTAGCCGCGCCTACCAAGAGACCCAGTACTTC. The complete variable domain, with remaining parts taken from reference TRBV5-1 and TRBJ2-5, reads KAGVTQTPRYLIKTRGQQVTLSCSPISGHRSVSWYQQTPGQGLQFLFEYFSETQRNKGNFPGRFSGRQFSNSRSEMNVSTLELGDSALYLCASSVVTLRTSRAYQETQYFGPGTRLLVL.

This clonotype was detected ten times or more. The V gene is TRBV28, the J gene TRBJ1-6; D is perhaps TRBD1 (5 bases). Trimming stripped 0 bases from V and 7 bases from J, with 10 bases between. Germline values: CDR1 MDHEN, CDR2 SYDVKM. The CDR3 extends over 15 amino acids. The CDR3 here is CASSLWGERNSPLHF. CDR3 DNA: TGTGCCAGCAGTTTATGGGGGGAACGGAATTCACCCCTCCACTTT. Full variable domain (missing parts from reference TRBV28 and TRBJ1-6): DVKVTQSSRYLVKRTGEKVFLECVQDMDHENMFWYRQDPGLGLRLIYFSYDVKMKEKGDIPEGYSVSREKKERFSLILESASTNQTSMYLCASSLWGERNSPLHFGNGTRLTVT.

The V and J genes are TRBV4-1 and TRBJ2-1; 11 bases line up with TRBD2. J gave up 4 bases and V 1 base, and 0 bases lay outside the gene matches. CDR1 and CDR2 (germline): MGHRA, YSYEKL. This CDR3 spans 15 amino acids. The CDR3: CASSQGTSGYNEQFF. The CDR3 DNA is TGCGCCAGCAGCCAAGGGACTAGCGGGTACAATGAGCAGTTCTTC.

This clonotype was seen a handful of times. At one end the junction does not follow the germline gene, possibly because of a read error. The chain has TRBV20-1 and TRBJ1-5; weak D call: TRBD1 (5 bases). Germline CDR1 DFQATT, CDR2 SNEGSKA (reference sequence). CDR3 length: 13 amino acids. The CDR3 spells CSTEASDNHPQHF. The DNA for the CDR3 is TGCAGTACTGAGGCATCGGACAATCACCCCCAGCATTTT.

This clonotype was observed at least ten times. The rearrangement joins TRBV20-1 to TRBJ2-6, with TRBD2 identical over 10 bases. Germline CDR1 reads DFQATT; CDR2 reads SNEGSKA (reference sequence). The CDR3 covers 18 residues. The ends lost 5 bases at V and 0 bases at J; junction bases unmatched: 10. CDR3 sequence reads: CSAVPGLASSSGANVLTF. The CDR3 DNA reads as TGCAGTGCTGTACCGGGACTAGCGTCAAGCTCTGGGGCCAACGTCCTGACTTTC.

This clonotype was counted a few times. The chain employs TRBV11-2 and TRBJ1-1, with D unclear. This CDR3 has 12 residues. CDR1 is SGHAT, CDR2 FQNNGV, per germline. V was trimmed by 5 bases and J by 7 bases, leaving 11 bases between them. CDR3 DNA sequence: TGTGCCAGCAGCCCGTACGCGCTTGAAGCTTTCTTT. Translating it yields CASSPYALEAFF.